The clone carrying this T cell receptor beta chain showed up just a few times. The CDR3 is made up of 15 amino acids. CDR1 and CDR2 (germline): MGHRA, YSYEKL. Deletions cut 2 bases from V and 2 bases from J, with 10 bases between. Clones were sequenced by immunoSEQ multiplex PCR, and TCRdb holds only the in-frame ones, with some missing. This sample has 150,000 to 180,000 clones, with 94% found just once. The sample belongs to a study of OX40 agonist ivuxolimab in advanced cancers. Autoimmune disease history or systemic immunosuppression meant exclusion. This TCR was recovered from an adult with an advanced solid tumor such as melanoma, head and neck, liver or kidney cancer. Sequencing used CD4+ or CD8+ T cells sorted from blood, obtained in a trial of the OX40 agonist ivuxolimab. The chain employs TRBV4-1 and TRBJ1-5; possibly TRBD1 for D (5 bases). CDR3 region: CASSQRDSGNQPQHF. CDR3 in DNA: TGCGCCAGCAGCCAAAGAGACAGCGGCAATCAGCCCCAGCATTTT.